One and the same sample provided the 26 T cell receptor beta chains below, sequenced in a study of blood T cell repertoires in COVID-19. Method: immunoSEQ multiplex PCR; TCRdb's copy keeps in-frame clones and lacks some. This sample has some 110,000 clones, with 85% to 90% found just once. Material: peripheral blood. The receptors originated from a human donor in a cohort sampled during active COVID-19.

The chain links TRBV3-1 (or the pseudogene TRBV3-2) to TRBJ1-3; D is ambiguous. Germline V lookup: CDR1 LGHDT, CDR2 YNNKEL (reference sequence). The CDR3 consists of 13 residues. The V gene lost 1 base and the J gene lost 7 bases, with 8 bases spanning the gap. The CDR3 DNA reads as TGTGCCAGCAGCCAAGGGGCGGGGAACACCATATATTTT. Amino acids: CASSQGAGNTIYF.

V gene TRBV7-9 combines with J gene TRBJ2-5; no clear D. Germline V CDR1 and CDR2: SEHNR, FQNEAQ (reference sequence). The CDR3 consists of 13 residues. V dropped 2 bases and J dropped 5 bases, with 9 bases sitting between them. The CDR3 DNA follows: TGTGCCAGCAGCTTAACGAGTCCGGAGACCCAGTACTTC. Encoded protein: CASSLTSPETQYF.

As for this clone: Other DNA sequences in this sample translate to the same CDR3. The chain employs TRBV24-1 and TRBJ1-5, with TRBD1 as a possible D gene (6 bases). This CDR3 spans 13 amino acids. V lost 7 bases and J lost 2, with 8 bases in between. From germline, CDR1 is KGHDR and CDR2 SFDVKD. The CDR3, as DNA: TGTGCCACCAGGGGGGCTGGCAATCAGCCCCAGCATTTT. Amino acid sequence: CATRGAGNQPQHF.

This chain connects TRBV19 to TRBJ2-5, with TRBD2 matching over 10 bases. Germline loops: CDR1 LNHDA, CDR2 SQIVND (reference sequence). The CDR3 consists of 17 residues. Germline trimming cut 3 bases from V and 2 bases from J; bases unmatched to any gene: 9. In DNA form, the CDR3 reads TGTGCCAGTAGTATTTTGTCGGCTAGCGGGAGACAAGAGACCCAGTACTTC. Translating gives CASSILSASGRQETQYF.

V and J are TRBV6-6 and TRBJ2-6; D ambiguous. Germline loops: CDR1 MNHNY, CDR2 SVGAGI (reference sequence). This CDR3 comprises 16 residues. The germline V and J ends were trimmed by 5 bases and 1 base, with 12 bases remaining between them. CDR3 in DNA: TGTGCCAGCAGTCCCACCGCCGGGTCTGGGGCCAACGTCCTGACTTTC. Translation gives CASSPTAGSGANVLTF.

The rearrangement uses TRBV5-1 and TRBJ2-1; the match to TRBD2 covers 12 bases. CDR3 length: 14 amino acids. The V gene's germline CDR1 is SGHRS and CDR2 YFSETQ. V lost 7 bases, J lost 7 bases, and 6 bases stayed unmatched. DNA of the CDR3: TGCGCCAGCGAACGGACTAGCGGGGCAAATGAGCAGTTCTTC. Translating gives CASERTSGANEQFF.

This clone was observed a few times. The gene calls are TRBV7-2 and TRBJ2-1; 11 bases line up with TRBD2. The junction had 9 bases not matched to a gene; V was cut back by 1 base and J by 1 base. This CDR3 comprises 19 residues. The germline gives CDR1 SGHTA, CDR2 FQGNSA. The CDR3 sequence: CASSLGLRLAGLSYNEQFF. Written as DNA, the CDR3 is TGTGCCAGCAGCTTAGGCCTCCGACTAGCGGGGTTGTCCTACAATGAGCAGTTCTTC.

The chain has TRBV27 and TRBJ2-3; D is perhaps TRBD2 (5 bases). Germline-derived CDR1 and CDR2 are MNHEY and SMNVEV (reference sequence). This CDR3 is built from 15 residues. Between the trimmed V and J ends, which lost 2 bases and 1 base, there was a span of 10 bases. As DNA, the CDR3 is TGTGCCAGCAGTTTACGGGGTTCCCGCACAGATACGCAGTATTTT. Translated, it gives CASSLRGSRTDTQYF.

This clone was counted once. The J gene is TRBJ2-5, the V gene TRBV2; 7 nucleotides match TRBD1. After removal of 4 bases from V and 4 bases from J, the junction contained 3 bases not matched to a gene. The CDR3 loop spans 13 amino acids. Germline values: CDR1 SNHLY, CDR2 FYNNEI. In DNA form, the CDR3 reads TGTGCCAGCAGTGGTACAGGGGTAGAGACCCAGTACTTC. Translating it yields CASSGTGVETQYF.

The chain is built from TRBV6-2 or TRBV6-3 and TRBJ2-3; D might be TRBD2 (6 bases). Trimming took off 2 bases at V and 2 bases at J, with 11 bases between the two ends. CDR1 MNHEY and CDR2 SVGEGT come from the germline V gene. The CDR3 sequence is 15 residues long. In DNA, the CDR3 is TGTGCCAGCAGTTACGTGGGACTCAACACAGATACGCAGTATTTT. Encoded protein: CASSYVGLNTDTQYF.

The gene calls are TRBV3-1 (or the pseudogene TRBV3-2) and TRBJ2-1; 10 positions agree with TRBD2. This CDR3 region has 15 residues. The V segment lost 5 bases and the J segment 2 bases; nucleotides outside the gene matches: 3. Per the germline V gene, CDR1 is LGHDT and CDR2 is YNNKEL (reference sequence). Here the CDR3 reads CASSSTSGAYNEQFF. The CDR3 region has the DNA TGTGCCAGCAGCAGTACTAGCGGGGCCTACAATGAGCAGTTCTTC.

The chain links TRBV18 to TRBJ2-7, with 9 positions matching TRBD2. CDR3 length: 15 residues. V trimming: 3 bases; J trimming: 3 bases; junction bases outside the gene matches: 6. The germline gives CDR1 KGHSH, CDR2 LQKENI. The CDR3 reads CASSPAGTSFYEQYF. The CDR3 DNA follows: TGTGCCAGCTCACCCGCCGGGACTAGCTTCTACGAGCAGTACTTC.

The J gene is TRBJ1-5, the V gene TRBV5-6; D uncertain. The germline V and J ends were trimmed by 0 bases and 0 bases, with 7 bases remaining between them. CDR1 and CDR2 from the germline V gene are SGHDT and YYEEEE. The length of the CDR3 is 15 residues. This CDR3 reads CASSLGQLSNQPQHF. Here the CDR3 DNA reads TGTGCCAGCAGCTTGGGACAACTTAGCAATCAGCCCCAGCATTTT.

The rearrangement links TRBV25-1 to TRBJ1-4; the match to TRBD1 covers 9 bases. The germline gives CDR1 MGHDK, CDR2 SYGVNS. The CDR3 is 17 amino acids. Germline trimming cut 4 bases from V and 3 bases from J; bases unmatched to any gene: 9. CDR3 amino acids: CASSGYRGRVANEKLFF. As DNA, the CDR3 is TGTGCCAGCAGTGGGTACAGGGGGCGCGTAGCTAATGAAAAACTGTTTTTT.

This clone came up a few times. The CDR3 nucleotides read TGTGCCAGTACTAGTTATCCTGGATACGAGCAGTACTTC. It yields the protein CASTSYPGYEQYF. The V gene is TRBV6-5, the J gene TRBJ2-7; perhaps TRBD2 as D (5 bases). The length of the CDR3 is 13 residues. V lost 9 bases and J lost 4, with 16 bases in between. The germline CDR1 and CDR2 sequences are MNHEY and SVGAGI.

The chain joins TRBV1 to TRBJ2-3; the DNA was not compared with TRBD2, the D call given in the table. TRBV1 constitutes a pseudogene. CDR3 length: 16 amino acids. In DNA, the CDR3 is TGCACCAGCAGCCATCACACTAGCGGGGTTCCAGATACGCAGTATTTT. As protein: CTSSHHTSGVPDTQYF.

V is TRBV5-1 and J is TRBJ2-5, with 9 bases that match TRBD2. J lost 4 bases, V lost 0 bases, and 4 bases had no gene match. Germline V gene data show CDR1 as SGHRS and CDR2 as YFSETQ. The CDR3 has 15 amino acids. CDR3 region: CASSLAEAGGETQYF. In DNA, the CDR3 is TGCGCCAGCAGCTTGGCCGAAGCGGGAGGAGAGACCCAGTACTTC.

V gene TRBV4-1 combines with J gene TRBJ2-1, with 8 bases lining up with TRBD1. Germline V gene data show CDR1 as MGHRA and CDR2 as YSYEKL. Trimming removed 1 base from V and 2 bases from J; junction bases left unmatched: 4. CDR3 length equals 16 residues. CDR3 DNA sequence: TGCGCCAGCAGCCAAGGGACAGGGCGCACCTACAATGAGCAGTTCTTC. Amino acid sequence: CASSQGTGRTYNEQFF.

The rearrangement links TRBV11-2 to TRBJ2-4, with TRBD2 identical over 14 bases. The length of the CDR3 is 14 residues. V trimming: 8 bases; J trimming: 8 bases; junction bases outside the gene matches: 5. The germline V gene encodes CDR1 SGHAT and CDR2 FQNNGV. This chain's CDR3 is CASSGTSGRDIQYF. CDR3 nucleotide sequence: TGTGCCAGCTCCGGGACTAGCGGGAGAGACATTCAGTACTTC.

This clone has just one count. The chain recombines TRBV24-1 with TRBJ2-5; 10 bases map to TRBD1. Germline V gene sequence: CDR1 KGHDR, CDR2 SFDVKD. The V segment lost 2 bases and the J segment 5 bases; nucleotides outside the gene matches: 7. CDR3 size: 16 residues. The DNA of the CDR3 is TGTGCCACCAGTGATTCCGGGACAGGGGAGGTGGAGACCCAGTACTTC. This encodes CATSDSGTGEVETQYF.

CDR3 sequence reads: CASSQVPYRGNYGYTF. Written as DNA, the CDR3 is TGCGCCAGCAGCCAAGTGCCGTACAGGGGCAACTATGGCTACACCTTC. The chain has TRBV4-3 and TRBJ1-2; 7 bases map to TRBD1. The length of the CDR3 is 16 residues. CDR1 and CDR2 (germline): LGHNA, YSLEER. Losses at the gene ends were 1 base for V and 2 bases for J; bases not matched to a gene: 7.

The chain links TRBV5-6 to TRBJ2-7; 7 bases line up with TRBD1. J was trimmed by 3 bases and V by 0 bases; bases with no gene match: 6. Per germline, CDR1 SGHDT and CDR2 YYEEEE. This CDR3 has 15 residues. For the CDR3, the DNA is TGTGCCAGCAGCTTGGAGGGAAGGGGGCTCTACGAGCAGTACTTC. Translated: CASSLEGRGLYEQYF.

This clone was observed a handful of times. The chain combines TRBV5-4 with TRBJ2-1, with 7 bases aligning to TRBD2. Per the germline V gene, CDR1 is SGHNT and CDR2 is YYREEE (reference sequence). V trimming: 0 bases; J trimming: 5 bases; junction bases outside the gene matches: 5. The CDR3 runs 15 residues. CDR3 bases: TGTGCCAGCAGCTTGGCCCTCGGACTAGACAATGAGCAGTTCTTC. Translation gives CASSLALGLDNEQFF.

This rearrangement joins TRBV28 to TRBJ2-7; TRBD1 matches at 8 bases. The V gene's germline CDR1 is MDHEN and CDR2 SYDVKM. The CDR3 runs to 15 residues. J was trimmed by 4 bases and V by 5 bases; bases with no gene match: 10. The CDR3 protein is CASSADRGVLYEQYF. The CDR3 region has the DNA TGTGCCAGCAGTGCCGACAGGGGAGTTTTGTACGAGCAGTACTTC.

This sequence joins TRBV14 and TRBJ1-4, with 11 bases matching TRBD1. The germline CDR1 and CDR2 sequences are SGHDN and FVKESK. The CDR3 is made up of 15 amino acids. Unmatched junction bases numbered 6, after V lost 2 bases and J lost 10 bases. The CDR3 spells CASSQFGTGGLKLFF. The CDR3 nucleotides are TGTGCCAGCAGCCAATTCGGGACAGGGGGACTAAAACTGTTTTTT.

The rearrangement uses TRBV19 and TRBJ2-7; 12 bases match TRBD2. The CDR3 runs to 14 residues. Germline CDR1 reads LNHDA; CDR2 reads SQIVND (reference sequence). V trimming: 5 bases; J trimming: 4 bases; junction bases outside the gene matches: 3. The CDR3: CASSAGTSGYEQYF. The CDR3 DNA follows: TGTGCCAGTAGTGCCGGGACTAGCGGGTACGAGCAGTACTTC.